The next 24 T cell receptor beta chains were all read from a single sample in a study of blood T cell repertoires in COVID-19. Repertoires were generated with immunoSEQ multiplex PCR, while TCRdb's copy carries only in-frame clones and drops some. The data contain approximately 110,000 clones, roughly 88% of them singletons. Sample: peripheral blood. The receptors shown here come from a woman between 50 and 59 years old with active or convalescent COVID-19.

This clone was observed a handful of times. The chain links TRBV9 to TRBJ2-2; weak D call: TRBD2 (5 bases). The germline V gene has CDR1 SGDLS and CDR2 YYNGEE. The CDR3 is made up of 17 amino acids. Trimming took 0 bases from V and 0 from J, leaving 12 bases between them. CDR3 amino acids: CASSVGGGGANTGELFF. CDR3 in DNA: TGTGCCAGCAGCGTAGGTGGCGGAGGTGCGAACACCGGGGAGCTGTTTTTT.

This clone is a singleton in its sample. The V and J genes are TRBV2 and TRBJ2-7; D not certain. Per the germline V gene, CDR1 is SNHLY and CDR2 is FYNNEI. The CDR3 consists of 11 residues. V was pared by 4 bases and J by 4 bases, with 5 bases between. The CDR3 loop is CASSGDYEQYF. CDR3 DNA sequence: TGTGCCAGCAGTGGCGATTACGAGCAGTACTTC. Combining the CDR3 with reference TRBV2 and TRBJ2-7 gives the whole variable domain EPEVTQTPSHQVTQMGQEVILRCVPISNHLYFYWYRQILGQKVEFLVSFYNNEISEKSEIFDDQFSVERPDGSNFTLKIRSTKLEDSAMYFCASSGDYEQYFGPGTRLTVT.

This rearrangement joins TRBV4-3 to TRBJ2-1; D perhaps matches TRBD2 (5 bases). Germline CDR1 reads LGHNA; CDR2 reads YSLEER. The CDR3 is 15 residues long. Trimming removed 2 bases at V and 7 bases at J, with 15 bases between. The CDR3 DNA reads TGCGCCAGCAGCCAATCGGGATCGGCTATGAATGAGCAGTTCTTC. It encodes CASSQSGSAMNEQFF.

The chain has TRBV7-9 and TRBJ1-4; D call uncertain. V lost 6 bases and J 3 bases, leaving 14 bases between the germline ends. Germline CDR1 SEHNR, CDR2 FQNEAQ (reference sequence). This CDR3 contains 15 residues. In DNA, the CDR3 is TGTGCCAGCAGTCTCCGGAGGGCGGCTAATGAAAAACTGTTTTTT. Encoded protein: CASSLRRAANEKLFF. The entire variable domain, with the rest obtained from reference TRBV7-9 and TRBJ1-4, is as follows: DTGVSQNPRHKITKRGQNVTFRCDPISEHNRLYWYRQTLGQGPEFLTYFQNEAQLEKSRLLSDRFSAERPKGSFSTLEIQRTEQGDSAMYLCASSLRRAANEKLFFGSGTQLSVL.

This CDR3 is CARVQGSQETQYF. The CDR3 region has the DNA TGTGCCAGGGTACAGGGTTCACAAGAGACCCAGTACTTC. V gene TRBV21-1 combines with J gene TRBJ2-5; whether TRBD1, the table's D call, matches the DNA was not checked. TRBV21-1 is assigned pseudogene status. The CDR3 loop spans 13 amino acids.

The rearrangement links TRBV5-1 to TRBJ2-2; D is possibly TRBD1 (5 bases). The CDR3 contains 15 residues. Germline V gives CDR1 SGHRS, CDR2 YFSETQ. The V and J ends lost 1 base and 6 bases respectively, with 13 bases between them. CDR3 DNA: TGCGCCAGCAGCTTGAGCACAGGTGACTCCGGGGAGCTGTTTTTT. Residues: CASSLSTGDSGELFF.

Written as DNA, the CDR3 is TGTGCCAGCAGCCCACCCGGGACAGTAAAGTACTTC. Its protein product is CASSPPGTVKYF. The rearrangement joins TRBV3-1 (or the pseudogene TRBV3-2) to TRBJ2-7; 7 nucleotides line up with TRBD1. Germline V gives CDR1 LGHDT, CDR2 YNNKEL (reference sequence). CDR3 length: 12 amino acids. V was pared by 4 bases and J by 11 bases, with 8 bases of the junction left unmatched.

The chain combines TRBV3-1 (or the pseudogene TRBV3-2) with TRBJ1-5; 10 bases are shared with TRBD1. J gave up 5 bases and V 2 bases, and 3 bases lay outside the gene matches. This CDR3 is built from 15 residues. Germline CDR1 and CDR2: LGHDT and YNNKEL (reference sequence). CDR3 in DNA: TGTGCCAGCAGCCAATTCGGGACAGGGGATCAGCCCCAGCATTTT. Translated, it gives CASSQFGTGDQPQHF.

V is TRBV5-8 and J is TRBJ2-7, with D possibly TRBD1 on 6 matching bases. Trimming took off 4 bases at V and 3 bases at J, with 11 bases between the two ends. Per germline, CDR1 SGHTS and CDR2 YDEGEE. The CDR3 sequence is 13 residues long. Here the CDR3 DNA reads TGTGCCAGCAGCATGTGGACAGTCTACGAGCAGTACTTC. This encodes CASSMWTVYEQYF.

The chain recombines TRBV21-1 with TRBJ2-7; the DNA was not compared with TRBD1, the D call given in the table. TRBV21-1 is a recognized pseudogene. There are 14 residues in the CDR3. The CDR3: CASSKQGASYEQYF. In nucleotides, the CDR3 is TGTGCCAGCAGCAAGCAGGGGGCCTCCTACGAGCAGTACTTC.

The chain combines TRBV3-1 (or the pseudogene TRBV3-2) with TRBJ2-7; the D gene is possibly TRBD1 (6 bases). CDR3 size: 13 residues. Deletions cut 7 bases from V and 10 bases from J, with 20 bases between. Germline-derived CDR1 and CDR2 are LGHDT and YNNKEL (reference sequence). Written as DNA, the CDR3 is TGTGCCAGCACTAGTGGGGGCCCGGAACTTCAGTACTTC. It is translated as CASTSGGPELQYF.

V and J are TRBV5-5 and TRBJ2-7; tentative D call: TRBD2 (5 bases). Germline V gene data show CDR1 as SGHKS and CDR2 as YYEKEE (reference sequence). The CDR3 contains 14 residues. Trimming left V 2 bases short and J 4 bases short, with 13 bases between. The CDR3 DNA reads TGTGCCAGCAGCTTTACTGGACTCCAATACGAGCAGTACTTC. It is translated as CASSFTGLQYEQYF.

The chain carries TRBV6-5 and TRBJ2-1; D possibly corresponds to TRBD1 (6 bases). The CDR3 extends over 11 amino acids. Germline assignment: CDR1 MNHEY and CDR2 SVGAGI. Trimming took 8 bases from V and 5 from J, leaving 7 bases between them. CDR3 in amino acids: CASGQHNEQFF. The DNA for the CDR3 is TGTGCCAGCGGACAGCACAATGAGCAGTTCTTC.

This sequence joins TRBV28 and TRBJ2-1, with TRBD2 identical over 12 bases. The germline gives CDR1 MDHEN, CDR2 SYDVKM. This CDR3 has 15 amino acids. J lost 6 bases, V lost 5 bases, and 5 bases had no gene match. Written as DNA, the CDR3 is TGTGCCAGCAGTAACCTAGCGGGAGGGTTCAATGAGCAGTTCTTC. It codes for CASSNLAGGFNEQFF.

The CDR3 bases are TGCGCCAGCAGGCTCCTAGCGGAAACTTACAATGAGCAGTTCTTC. Its protein is CASRLLAETYNEQFF. This chain links TRBV5-1 with TRBJ2-1; 7 positions match TRBD2. CDR3 length: 15 residues. The germline V gene encodes CDR1 SGHRS and CDR2 YFSETQ. V shed 5 bases, J shed 4 bases, and the junction held 9 bases outside the gene matches.

This clone was counted a single time. This rearrangement joins TRBV11-3 to TRBJ2-7, with 8 bases identical to TRBD2. This CDR3 is 15 amino acids long. The V gene end was trimmed by 5 bases and the J gene end by 2 bases; junction bases not matched to a gene: 8. Germline V gives CDR1 SGHNT, CDR2 YENEEA. The CDR3 nucleotides are TGTGCCAGCAGCGGACCCACTAGCGGTCCCTACGAGCAGTACTTC. Protein sequence: CASSGPTSGPYEQYF.

The genes are TRBV20-1 and TRBJ1-6; D gene uncertain. V was trimmed by 4 bases and J by 14 bases, leaving 12 bases between them. There are 11 residues in the CDR3. In germline, CDR1 is DFQATT, CDR2 SNEGSKA (reference sequence). CDR3 sequence: CSAKSQAALHF. The CDR3 region has the DNA TGCAGTGCTAAATCCCAGGCAGCCCTCCACTTT.

V usage is TRBV7-2 and J usage is TRBJ2-1; a possible D gene is TRBD1 (6 bases). Trimming removed 9 bases at V and 7 bases at J, with 19 bases between. The CDR3 runs 14 residues. CDR1 is SGHTA, CDR2 FQGNSA, per germline. The CDR3 coding sequence is TGTGCCAGTGGCCGTCGGGGTGGGACAAATGAGCAGTTCTTC. Residues: CASGRRGGTNEQFF. The complete variable domain, with remaining parts taken from reference TRBV7-2 and TRBJ2-1, reads GAGVSQSPSNKVTEKGKDVELRCDPISGHTALYWYRQSLGQGLEFLIYFQGNSAPDKSGLPSDRFSAERTGGSVSTLTIQRTQQEDSAVYLCASGRRGGTNEQFFGPGTRLTVL.

The genes are TRBV6-2 or TRBV6-3 and TRBJ2-7; TRBD2 matches 8 bases. This CDR3 is 16 amino acids long. The V segment lost 2 bases and the J segment 1 base; nucleotides outside the gene matches: 7. Germline V gives CDR1 MNHEY, CDR2 SVGEGT. The CDR3 sequence is CASSYAVAGGSYEQYF. The CDR3 coding sequence is TGTGCCAGCAGTTACGCCGTTGCGGGAGGTTCCTACGAGCAGTACTTC.

V and J are TRBV28 and TRBJ2-7; D is possibly TRBD2 (7 bases). The CDR3 contains 13 residues. Trimming shortened V by 6 bases and J by 7 bases, and 16 bases separated the two germline ends. Germline CDR1 and CDR2: MDHEN and SYDVKM. This chain's CDR3 is CASRLGGPMEQYF. Here the CDR3 DNA reads TGTGCCAGCAGGCTGGGGGGGCCCATGGAGCAGTACTTC.

The V call is TRBV25-1, the J call TRBJ1-2; 8 positions match TRBD1. The CDR3 covers 15 residues. V shed 3 bases, J shed 4 bases, and the junction held 7 bases outside the gene matches. Germline CDR1 and CDR2: MGHDK and SYGVNS. The CDR3 region has the DNA TGTGCCAGCAGTGATGCCAGGGGGCTGGGCTATGGCTACACCTTC. Translating gives CASSDARGLGYGYTF.

The V and J genes are TRBV28 and TRBJ2-7; 8 bases line up with TRBD1. Germline CDR1 MDHEN, CDR2 SYDVKM. The J segment lost 2 bases and the V segment lost 5 bases, leaving 8 bases of the junction unmatched. CDR3 length equals 15 residues. CDR3 coding DNA: TGTGCCAGCAGTCTCCGACAGGGGCCGGCCTACGAGCAGTACTTC. Its protein is CASSLRQGPAYEQYF.

CDR3 sequence: CASSYLEGQDLDRSTEAFF. The CDR3 DNA sequence: TGTGCCAGCAGTTACCTAGAAGGACAGGATCTTGATCGTAGCACTGAAGCTTTCTTT. The chain is built from TRBV6-2 or TRBV6-3 and TRBJ1-1; TRBD1 aligns across 7 bases. The CDR3 extends over 19 amino acids. V shed 2 bases and J 4 bases; nucleotides not matched to a gene: 19. The germline CDR1 and CDR2 sequences are MNHEY and SVGEGT.

This chain joins TRBV19 and TRBJ1-5; 10 bases map to TRBD1. Germline V gene data show CDR1 as LNHDA and CDR2 as SQIVND (reference sequence). The CDR3 is 15 amino acids. The J segment lost 4 bases and the V segment lost 7 bases, leaving 7 bases of the junction unmatched. The CDR3 sequence is CASTSLDRGNQPQHF. CDR3 DNA: TGTGCCAGTACCTCCTTGGACAGGGGGAATCAGCCCCAGCATTTT.